Sequencing of this T cell receptor beta chain was carried out in a study of blood T cell repertoires in COVID-19. At the level of the study: From T cells, B-cell-depleted T cells, or PBMCs came the material, which was cDNA or gDNA.

Original processing notes: Reference gene primer amplification gave estimated nucleated cell counts. TCRdb's table, derived via immunoSEQ multiplex PCR, lists solely in-frame clones and lacks some. Clonal size and the V and J genes are those of that table, whereas D and trimming came from the DNA. Of more than 250,000 clones listed, nearly 90% are singletons. Clinical histories supplied by participants themselves formed the basis of cohort assignment. The CDR3 runs 14 residues. Trimming left V 0 bases short and J 7 bases short, with 8 bases between. Looked up from germline, CDR1 is SGDLS and CDR2 is YYNGEE.

The sample consisted of PBMCs or T cells enriched from blood (not recorded which). This receptor was identified in a woman aged 18-29 years with acute COVID-19. The chain uses TRBV9 and TRBJ1-6, with a weak D call TRBD1 (6 bases). The CDR3 sequence: CASSVDRANSPLHF. The DNA of the CDR3 is TGTGCCAGCAGCGTAGACAGGGCAAATTCACCCCTCCACTTT.